In its sample, the clone carrying this T cell receptor beta chain was seen a few times. The CDR3 totals 17 residues. The assay used deep level. It was across several immunoSEQ plates that each subset's genomic DNA was evenly split. Some clones are missing from TCRdb's copy, which holds only in-frame ones; the method was immunoSEQ multiplex PCR. This sample has 950,000 to 1,300,000 clones; about 76% occur once, and the top ten carry around 1.5%. All the donors were Caucasian adults who lived in Nashville, Tennessee. This sample is part of a study of shared clonotypes between healthy human individuals. The sequenced sample consisted of memory CD4+ T cells sorted from blood. As to subset: CD45RA-negative fraction. This TCR came from a man younger than 30 in good health. The chain combines TRBV21-1 with TRBJ1-1; no check of the table's D call, TRBD1, against the DNA was made. TRBV21-1 corresponds to a pseudogene. The CDR3: CASSPPGQGALNTEAFF. CDR3 bases: TGTGCCAGCAGTCCCCCGGGACAGGGTGCCCTGAACACTGAAGCTTTCTTT.